This TCR beta chain was identified during a study of control samples from healthy donors and cancer patients. The assay was immunoSEQ multiplex PCR, and TCRdb's table has in-frame clones only and misses some. This table holds 150,000 to 200,000 clones, nearly 96% found once. The V and J ends lost 1 base and 4 bases respectively, with 19 bases between them. From germline, CDR1 is KGHSH and CDR2 LQKENI. This CDR3 comprises 17 residues. The chain carries TRBV18 and TRBJ1-1; no definite D call. The sequenced sample consisted of blood. The receptor was isolated from a woman in her thirties in good health. This CDR3 reads CASSPLRTDLAVTEAFF. CDR3 bases: TGTGCCAGCTCACCACTAAGAACCGATTTAGCTGTCACTGAAGCTTTCTTT.